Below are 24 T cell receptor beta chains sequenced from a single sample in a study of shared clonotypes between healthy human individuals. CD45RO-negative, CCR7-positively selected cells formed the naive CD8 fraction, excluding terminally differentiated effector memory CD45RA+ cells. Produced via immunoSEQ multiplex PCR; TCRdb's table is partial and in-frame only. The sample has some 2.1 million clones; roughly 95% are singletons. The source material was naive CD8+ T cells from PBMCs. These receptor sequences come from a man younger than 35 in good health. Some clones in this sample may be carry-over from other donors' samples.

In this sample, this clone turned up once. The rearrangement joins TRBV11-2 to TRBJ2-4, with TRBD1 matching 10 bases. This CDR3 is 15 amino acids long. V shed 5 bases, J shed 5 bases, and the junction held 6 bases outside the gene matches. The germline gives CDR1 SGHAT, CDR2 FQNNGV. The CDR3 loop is CASSLGGQGENIQYF. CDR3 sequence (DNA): TGTGCCAGCAGCCTAGGTGGACAGGGGGAAAACATTCAGTACTTC.

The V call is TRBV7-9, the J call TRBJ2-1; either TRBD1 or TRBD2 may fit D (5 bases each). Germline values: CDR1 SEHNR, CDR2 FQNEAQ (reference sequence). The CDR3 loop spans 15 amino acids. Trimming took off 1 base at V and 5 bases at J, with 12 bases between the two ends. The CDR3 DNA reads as TGTGCCAGCAGCTTAGGGGGTGGGGACCACAATGAGCAGTTCTTC. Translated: CASSLGGGDHNEQFF.

The CDR3 nucleotides are TGTGCCAGCAGTATTACACAGGTCACTGGGGCCAACGTCCTGACTTTC. Amino acids: CASSITQVTGANVLTF. The chain links TRBV27 to TRBJ2-6; TRBD1 might be the D (5 bases). Germline loops: CDR1 MNHEY, CDR2 SMNVEV (reference sequence). V lost 5 bases and J lost 2, with 13 bases in between. The CDR3 runs to 16 residues.

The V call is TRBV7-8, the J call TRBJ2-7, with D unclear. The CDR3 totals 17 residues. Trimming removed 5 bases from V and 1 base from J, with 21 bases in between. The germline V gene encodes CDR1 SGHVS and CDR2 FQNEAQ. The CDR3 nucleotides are TGTGCCAGCAGCGCTGAATACTGGCCCACCGGTTCCTACGAGCAGTACTTC. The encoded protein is CASSAEYWPTGSYEQYF.

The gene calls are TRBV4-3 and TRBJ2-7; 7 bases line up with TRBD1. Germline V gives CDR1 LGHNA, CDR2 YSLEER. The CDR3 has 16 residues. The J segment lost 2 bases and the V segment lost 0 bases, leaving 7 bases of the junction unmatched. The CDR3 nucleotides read TGCGCCAGCAGCCAAGAAAGGGACAGACTCCCCTACGAGCAGTACTTC. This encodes CASSQERDRLPYEQYF.

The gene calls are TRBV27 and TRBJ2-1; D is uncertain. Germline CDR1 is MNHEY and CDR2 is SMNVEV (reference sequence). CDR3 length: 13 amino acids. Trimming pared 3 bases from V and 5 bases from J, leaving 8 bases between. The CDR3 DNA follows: TGTGCCAGCAGTTTGGTCCCCGACAATGAGCAGTTCTTC. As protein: CASSLVPDNEQFF.

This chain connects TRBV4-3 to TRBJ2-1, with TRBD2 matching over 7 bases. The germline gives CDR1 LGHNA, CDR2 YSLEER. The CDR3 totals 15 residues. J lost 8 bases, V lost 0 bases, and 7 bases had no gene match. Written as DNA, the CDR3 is TGCGCCAGCAGCCAAGAGGGAGGGGCCGGCGATGAGCAGTTCTTC. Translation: CASSQEGGAGDEQFF.

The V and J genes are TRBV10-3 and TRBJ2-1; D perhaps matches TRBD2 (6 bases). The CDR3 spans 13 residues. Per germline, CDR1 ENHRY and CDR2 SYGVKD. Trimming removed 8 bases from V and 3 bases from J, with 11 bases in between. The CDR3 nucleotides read TGTGCCATCCGGGAGCCCCTCTACAATGAGCAGTTCTTC. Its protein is CAIREPLYNEQFF.

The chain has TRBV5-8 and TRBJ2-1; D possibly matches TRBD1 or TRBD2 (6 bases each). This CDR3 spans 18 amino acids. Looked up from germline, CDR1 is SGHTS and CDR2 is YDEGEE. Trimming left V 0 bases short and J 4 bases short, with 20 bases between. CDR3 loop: CASSLVAPGVEGYNEQFF. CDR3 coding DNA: TGTGCCAGCAGCTTGGTGGCCCCAGGGGTGGAGGGGTACAATGAGCAGTTCTTC.

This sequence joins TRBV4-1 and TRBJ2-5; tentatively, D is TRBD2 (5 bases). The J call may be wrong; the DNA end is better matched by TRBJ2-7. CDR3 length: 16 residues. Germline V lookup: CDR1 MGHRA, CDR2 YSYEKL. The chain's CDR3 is CASSQGGSPTPYEQYF. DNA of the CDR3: TGCGCCAGCAGCCAAGGAGGGAGTCCAACCCCCTACGAGCAGTACTTC.

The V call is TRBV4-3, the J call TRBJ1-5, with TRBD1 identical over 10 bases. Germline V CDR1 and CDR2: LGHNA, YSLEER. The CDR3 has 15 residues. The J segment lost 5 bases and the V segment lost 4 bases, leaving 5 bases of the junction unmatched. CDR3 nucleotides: TGCGCCAGCAGCCGGAGACAGGGGGCGCATCAGCCCCAGCATTTT. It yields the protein CASSRRQGAHQPQHF.

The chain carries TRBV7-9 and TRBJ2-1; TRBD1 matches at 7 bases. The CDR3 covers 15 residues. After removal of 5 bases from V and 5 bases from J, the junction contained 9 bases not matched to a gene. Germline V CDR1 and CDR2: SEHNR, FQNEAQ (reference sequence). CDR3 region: CASSRGPTPDNEQFF. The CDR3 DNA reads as TGTGCCAGCAGCAGGGGGCCTACACCTGACAATGAGCAGTTCTTC.

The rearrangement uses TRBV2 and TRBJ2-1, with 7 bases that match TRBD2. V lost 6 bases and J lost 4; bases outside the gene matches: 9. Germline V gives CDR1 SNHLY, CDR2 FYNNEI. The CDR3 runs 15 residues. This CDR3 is CASRTRLAEYNEQFF. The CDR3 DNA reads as TGTGCCAGCAGGACCCGACTAGCTGAGTACAATGAGCAGTTCTTC.

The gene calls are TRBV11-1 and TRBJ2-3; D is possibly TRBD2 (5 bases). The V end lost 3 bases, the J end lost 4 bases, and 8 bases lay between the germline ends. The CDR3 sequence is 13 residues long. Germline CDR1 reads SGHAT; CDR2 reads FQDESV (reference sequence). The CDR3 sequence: CASSLLAPDTQYF. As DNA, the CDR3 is TGTGCCAGCAGCTTGCTAGCCCCAGATACGCAGTATTTT.

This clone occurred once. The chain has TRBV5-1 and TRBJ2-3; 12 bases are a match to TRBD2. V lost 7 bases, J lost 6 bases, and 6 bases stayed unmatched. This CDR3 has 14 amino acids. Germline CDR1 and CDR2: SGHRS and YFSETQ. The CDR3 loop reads CASSLAGGLDTQYF. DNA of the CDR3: TGCGCCAGCTCCCTAGCGGGAGGGTTGGATACGCAGTATTTT.

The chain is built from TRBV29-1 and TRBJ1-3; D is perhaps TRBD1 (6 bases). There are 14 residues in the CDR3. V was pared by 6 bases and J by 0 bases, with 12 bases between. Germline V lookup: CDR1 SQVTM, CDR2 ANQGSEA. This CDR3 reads CSVKGGLSGNTIYF. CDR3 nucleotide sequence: TGCAGCGTCAAGGGGGGTCTCTCTGGAAACACCATATATTTT.

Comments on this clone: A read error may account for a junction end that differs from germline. The CDR3 reads CASSLKREYSYNKQFF. CDR3 nucleotides: TGTGCCAGCAGCTTAAAGCGGGAGTACTCCTACAATAAGCAGTTCTTC. The rearrangement links TRBV5-4 to TRBJ2-1; the match to TRBD2 covers 8 bases. There are 16 residues in the CDR3. The germline CDR1 and CDR2 sequences are SGHNT and YYREEE (reference sequence).

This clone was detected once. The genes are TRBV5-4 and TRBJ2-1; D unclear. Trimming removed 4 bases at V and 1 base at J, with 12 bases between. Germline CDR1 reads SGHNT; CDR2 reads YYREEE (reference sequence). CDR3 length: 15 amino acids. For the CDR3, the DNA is TGTGCCAGCAGCCCACCGTTGCTATCCTACAATGAGCAGTTCTTC. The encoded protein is CASSPPLLSYNEQFF.

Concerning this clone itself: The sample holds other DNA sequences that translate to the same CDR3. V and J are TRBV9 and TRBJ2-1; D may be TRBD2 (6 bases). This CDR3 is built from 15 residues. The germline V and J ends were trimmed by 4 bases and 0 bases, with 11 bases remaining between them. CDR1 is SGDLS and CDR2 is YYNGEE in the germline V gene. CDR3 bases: TGTGCCAGCAGCCCTGGGGGGAGCTCCTACAATGAGCAGTTCTTC. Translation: CASSPGGSSYNEQFF.

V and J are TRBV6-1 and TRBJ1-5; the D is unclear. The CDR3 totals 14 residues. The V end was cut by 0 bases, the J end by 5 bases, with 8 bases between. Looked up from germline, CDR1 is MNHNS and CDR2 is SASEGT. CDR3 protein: CASSEAPAHQPQHF. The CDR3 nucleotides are TGTGCCAGCAGTGAAGCGCCCGCCCATCAGCCCCAGCATTTT.

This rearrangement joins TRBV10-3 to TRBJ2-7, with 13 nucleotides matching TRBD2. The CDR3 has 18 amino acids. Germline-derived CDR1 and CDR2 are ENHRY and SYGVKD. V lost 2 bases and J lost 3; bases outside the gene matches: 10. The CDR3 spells CAISEPGTSGNSDYEQYF. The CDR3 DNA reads TGTGCCATCAGTGAGCCCGGGACTAGCGGGAATAGCGACTACGAGCAGTACTTC.

In DNA form, the CDR3 reads TGTGCCAGCTCCGACAGGGCCAACTTTCTCTACGAGCAGTACTTC. Its protein is CASSDRANFLYEQYF. V and J are TRBV7-2 and TRBJ2-7; 7 nucleotides line up with TRBD1. The CDR3 spans 15 residues. The germline V gene encodes CDR1 SGHTA and CDR2 FQGNSA. V gave up 8 bases and J gave up 3 bases; unmatched junction bases: 13.

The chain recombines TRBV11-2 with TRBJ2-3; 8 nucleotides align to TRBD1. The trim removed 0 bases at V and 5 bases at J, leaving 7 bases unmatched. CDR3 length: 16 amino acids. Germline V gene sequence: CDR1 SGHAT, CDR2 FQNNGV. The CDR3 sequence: CASSLDGRGLGDTQYF. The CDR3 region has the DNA TGTGCCAGCAGCTTAGATGGCAGGGGGCTGGGAGATACGCAGTATTTT.

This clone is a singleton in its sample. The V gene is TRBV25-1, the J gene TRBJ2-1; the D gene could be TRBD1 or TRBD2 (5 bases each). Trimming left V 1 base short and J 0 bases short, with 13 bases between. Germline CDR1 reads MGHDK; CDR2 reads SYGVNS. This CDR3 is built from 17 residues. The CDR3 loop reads CASSESIVGPSYNEQFF. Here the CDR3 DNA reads TGTGCCAGCAGTGAATCCATCGTGGGACCCTCCTACAATGAGCAGTTCTTC.